This T cell receptor beta chain appears in the sequencing data of a study of blood T cell repertoires in COVID-19. Overall study context: Collection of acute and convalescent COVID-19 samples took place in the United States, Italy and Spain.

This clone was observed a handful of times. The ends lost 8 bases at V and 0 bases at J; junction bases unmatched: 12. The CDR3 has 16 amino acids. Per the germline V gene, CDR1 is SGHTA and CDR2 is FQGNSA. The method was immunoSEQ multiplex PCR; TCRdb's version includes in-frame clones alone and lacks a portion of them. The profile shows about 310,000 clones, 85% to 90% of them singletons. The receptor comes from a woman in her thirties or forties with COVID-19, enrolled during active disease. The chain joins TRBV7-2 to TRBJ1-2; 7 bases are a match to TRBD1. Specimen: peripheral blood. The CDR3 protein is CASSQDRQRTNYGYTF. The DNA of the CDR3 is TGTGCCAGCTCCCAGGACAGGCAACGAACTAACTATGGCTACACCTTC.